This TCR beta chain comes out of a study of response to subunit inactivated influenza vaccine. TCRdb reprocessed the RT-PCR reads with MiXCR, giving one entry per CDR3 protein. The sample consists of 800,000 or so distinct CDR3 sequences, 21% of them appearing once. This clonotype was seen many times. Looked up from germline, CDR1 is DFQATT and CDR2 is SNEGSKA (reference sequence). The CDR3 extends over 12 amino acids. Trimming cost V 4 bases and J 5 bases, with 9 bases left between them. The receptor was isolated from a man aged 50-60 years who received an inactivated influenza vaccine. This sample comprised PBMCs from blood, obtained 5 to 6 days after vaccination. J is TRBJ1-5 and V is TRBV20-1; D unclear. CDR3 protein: CSATSGDQPQHF. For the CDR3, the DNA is TGCAGTGCTACATCGGGCGATCAGCCCCAGCATTTT.